This T cell receptor beta chain was profiled in a study of Ad26.COV2.S vaccination and SARS-CoV-2 variants. Generated by immunoSEQ multiplex PCR, the TCRdb table keeps only in-frame clones and is missing some. The profile covers 350,000 to 450,000 clones, with approximately 91% appearing a single time and under 2% taken by the ten largest. The treatment was: some 20 received Ad26.COV2.S at low or high dose, single or two shots; 5 received placebo; per-sample allocation not given. The study sampled participants on day 63 after the first vaccine or placebo injection. V lost 6 bases and J lost 1, with 7 bases in between. The length of the CDR3 is 13 residues. The germline V gene has CDR1 MDHEN and CDR2 SYDVKM. By proportion, this clone is medium-sized.

This rearrangement joins TRBV28 to TRBJ2-4; D is possibly TRBD1 or TRBD2 (5 bases each). Specimen: peripheral blood, collected in a trial of Ad26.COV2.S vaccine versus placebo. The TCR was taken from a person aged 18 to 65 who received the Ad26.COV2.S COVID-19 vaccine or a placebo. In DNA form, the CDR3 reads TGTGCCAGCAGGTGGGGGGCCAAAAACATTCAGTACTTC. Translated: CASRWGAKNIQYF.